These 26 T cell receptor beta chains originate from one sample sequenced in a study of T-cell reconstitution after alpha-beta-depleted transplantation in children. The authors prepared the TCRbeta library with unique molecular identifiers. TCRdb re-analysed the PCR reads in MiXCR, keeping a single row per CDR3 protein. This sample has about 490,000 distinct CDR3 sequences, with about 11% found just once. The input for sequencing was PBMCs, taken before TCRalphabeta/CD19-depleted stem cell transplant. The receptors shown here come from a child aged 2-15 years with inherited bone marrow failure, due to receive a stem cell transplant.

Comment on this clonotype: This may stem from a read error, because a much larger clone lies one nucleotide away. The rearrangement links TRBV6-6 to TRBJ2-1; 8 nucleotides line up with TRBD2. The CDR3 spans 13 residues. Germline loops: CDR1 MNHNY, CDR2 SVGAGI (reference sequence). The CDR3 spells CTSRPGLVNEQFF. The CDR3, as DNA: TGTACCAGCAGACCGGGACTAGTCAATGAGCAGTTCTTC.

This clonotype was counted many times. This rearrangement joins TRBV6-2 or TRBV6-3 to TRBJ2-7; TRBD1 aligns across 8 bases. This CDR3 is 15 amino acids long. The germline V gene encodes CDR1 MNHEY and CDR2 SVGEGT. V lost 2 bases and J lost 6; bases outside the gene matches: 9. The CDR3 spells CASSYPGTGGSEQYF. The CDR3 DNA is TGTGCCAGCAGTTACCCTGGGACAGGAGGGTCCGAGCAGTACTTC.

The rearrangement links TRBV28 to TRBJ2-7; 7 bases map to TRBD2. The germline gives CDR1 MDHEN, CDR2 SYDVKM. V was pared by 5 bases and J by 2 bases, with 9 bases of the junction left unmatched. The CDR3 loop spans 15 amino acids. DNA of the CDR3: TGTGCCAGCAGTGGATGGGCTAGCGGCACCTACGAGCAGTACTTC. Amino acid sequence: CASSGWASGTYEQYF.

This clonotype was seen ten or more times. This chain links TRBV3-1 with TRBJ2-3, with D perhaps TRBD2 (7 bases). Germline values: CDR1 LGHDT, CDR2 YNNKEL (reference sequence). The CDR3 extends over 16 amino acids. Trimming stripped 1 base from V and 4 bases from J, with 15 bases between. In DNA form, the CDR3 reads TGTGCCAGCAGCCAAGTAGCGGACGGGGGGCCAGATACGCAGTATTTT. Translated: CASSQVADGGPDTQYF.

This clonotype appeared many times. The rearrangement links TRBV7-9 to TRBJ2-7, with no clear D. V was shortened by 3 bases and J by 6 bases, with 9 bases between the two germline ends. This CDR3 has 12 amino acids. The V gene's germline CDR1 is SEHNR and CDR2 FQNEAQ (reference sequence). The CDR3, as DNA: TGTGCCAGCAGCTTCACATCGGCCGAGCAGTACTTC. It encodes CASSFTSAEQYF.

This clonotype was seen repeatedly, ten times or more. The chain joins TRBV30 to TRBJ1-3, with 7 bases that match TRBD1. This CDR3 comprises 15 residues. V trimming: 4 bases; J trimming: 1 base; junction bases outside the gene matches: 7. The germline gives CDR1 GTSNPN, CDR2 SVGIG (reference sequence). Here the CDR3 reads CAWTQGVVSGNTIYF. The CDR3, as DNA: TGTGCCTGGACTCAGGGGGTAGTATCTGGAAACACCATATATTTT.

In this sample, this clonotype turned up a few times. The chain combines TRBV5-4 with TRBJ1-1; D is unclear. Germline CDR1 is SGHNT and CDR2 is YYREEE (reference sequence). The germline V and J ends were trimmed by 4 bases and 0 bases, with 10 bases remaining between them. This CDR3 contains 14 residues. The CDR3 bases are TGTGCCAGCAGCGCAGAAAATCTGAACACTGAAGCTTTCTTT. The encoded protein is CASSAENLNTEAFF.

This clonotype has at least ten counts. The chain combines TRBV28 with TRBJ1-1, with D possibly matching TRBD1 (6 bases). Germline V lookup: CDR1 MDHEN, CDR2 SYDVKM. This CDR3 has 15 amino acids. The V gene lost 4 bases and the J gene lost 6 bases, with 18 bases spanning the gap. The CDR3 region has the DNA TGTGCCAGCAGTTCCCCCCAGGGGCTCGGGGCTGAAGCTTTCTTT. This translates into CASSSPQGLGAEAFF.

This clonotype came up many times. The chain carries TRBV12-3 or TRBV12-4 and TRBJ1-5; D possibly corresponds to TRBD1 (5 bases). The ends were cut back, 2 bases at V and 7 bases at J, with 15 bases in the middle. The CDR3 is 15 amino acids. CDR3 in amino acids: CASSLHDSPPQPQHF. CDR3 nucleotides: TGTGCCAGCAGTTTACACGACAGTCCTCCGCAGCCCCAGCATTTT.

This clonotype was observed many times. This sequence joins TRBV10-2 and TRBJ1-3, with TRBD1 as a possible D gene (5 bases). Germline loops: CDR1 WSHSY, CDR2 SAAADI. The CDR3 covers 17 residues. With 0 bases removed from V and 1 base from J, the gap between germline ends came to 13 bases. Written as DNA, the CDR3 is TGCGCCAGCAGTGAGTCGAGTCCTGGGGGTTCTGGAAACACCATATATTTT. Its translation is CASSESSPGGSGNTIYF.

This clonotype was recorded many times. The chain couples TRBV7-9 to TRBJ1-2, with unresolved D. With 2 bases removed from V and 0 bases from J, the gap between germline ends came to 7 bases. CDR3 length: 14 residues. Germline CDR1 and CDR2: SEHNR and FQNEAQ (reference sequence). The CDR3 DNA reads TGTGCCAGCAGCTTACCCCCACCTAACTATGGCTACACCTTC. Amino acid sequence: CASSLPPPNYGYTF.

A remark on this clonotype: This may come from a read error, since a much larger clone is one base off. The chain recombines TRBV20-1 with TRBJ2-2; 11 positions match TRBD1. This CDR3 spans 19 amino acids. Germline CDR1 and CDR2: DFQATT and SNEGSKA (reference sequence). The DNA of the CDR3 is TGCAGGGCTAGAGTAATCATTGGTTACGGGACAGGGGGCACCGGGGAGCTGTTTTTT. This encodes CRARVIIGYGTGGTGELFF.

CDR3 in amino acids: CASNAGQRAMNTEAFF. The CDR3 nucleotides read TGTGCCAGTAATGCGGGACAGCGGGCCATGAACACTGAAGCTTTCTTT. This chain connects TRBV19 to TRBJ1-1; TRBD1 matches at 7 bases. CDR1 and CDR2 from the germline V gene are LNHDA and SQIVND (reference sequence). V shed 7 bases and J 0 bases; nucleotides not matched to a gene: 11. The CDR3 sequence is 16 residues long.

This clonotype was counted between two and nine times. V usage is TRBV28 and J usage is TRBJ2-1; D possibly uses TRBD1 or TRBD2 (6 bases each). V was pared by 4 bases and J by 8 bases, with 15 bases between. Per the germline V gene, CDR1 is MDHEN and CDR2 is SYDVKM. There are 14 residues in the CDR3. For the CDR3, the DNA is TGTGCCAGCAGTTCCGGGGGCTTGGGCGATGAGCAGTTCTTC. It yields the protein CASSSGGLGDEQFF.

This clonotype has a count of ten or more. The rearrangement joins TRBV2 to TRBJ2-3, with a possible D match to TRBD1 (5 bases). The V end was cut by 7 bases, the J end by 0 bases, with 11 bases between. This CDR3 has 14 amino acids. CDR1 and CDR2 from the germline V gene are SNHLY and FYNNEI. This CDR3 is CASKGHTSTDTQYF. In DNA form, the CDR3 reads TGTGCCAGCAAAGGACACACTAGCACAGATACGCAGTATTTT.

This clonotype was seen once. A much bigger clone sits one base away, suggesting this may be a read error. A read error is likely, as this CDR3 ends without the conserved phenylalanine or tryptophan. This sequence joins TRBV25-1 and TRBJ1-2, with TRBD1 identical over 10 bases. The J segment lost 9 bases and the V segment lost 2 bases, leaving 12 bases of the junction unmatched. Germline V gene lookup returns CDR1 MGHDK and CDR2 SYGVNS. The CDR3 is 16 residues long. The CDR3 region is CASSEPPGQGTLSYTV. In nucleotides, the CDR3 is TGTGCCAGCAGTGAACCTCCGGGACAGGGGACCCTTAGCTACACCGTC.

This clonotype was counted ten times or more. The V call is TRBV5-6, the J call TRBJ2-7, with 12 bases lining up with TRBD2. Losses at the gene ends were 5 bases for V and 6 bases for J; bases not matched to a gene: 0. Germline V lookup: CDR1 SGHDT, CDR2 YYEEEE. The CDR3 covers 12 residues. The CDR3 here is CASRTSGSEQYF. The CDR3 DNA sequence: TGTGCCAGCAGGACTAGCGGGAGCGAGCAGTACTTC.

This clonotype has just a few counts. The chain combines TRBV20-1 with TRBJ2-7; 16 bases match TRBD2. Germline lookup yields CDR1 DFQATT and CDR2 SNEGSKA (reference sequence). J gave up 4 bases and V 0 bases, and 6 bases lay outside the gene matches. The CDR3 covers 17 residues. CDR3 coding DNA: TGCAGTGCTAGAGAGGGACTAGCGGGAGGGCGCCAATACGAGCAGTACTTC. Its protein is CSAREGLAGGRQYEQYF.

In this sample, this clonotype turned up a few times. This sequence joins TRBV19 and TRBJ1-4; TRBD1 aligns across 7 bases. The germline gives CDR1 LNHDA, CDR2 SQIVND (reference sequence). The CDR3 loop spans 15 amino acids. Germline trimming cut 3 bases from V and 5 bases from J; bases unmatched to any gene: 6. The CDR3 spells CASSIGGTVNEKLFF. CDR3 bases: TGTGCCAGTAGTATCGGCGGGACAGTCAATGAAAAACTGTTTTTT.

There are many counts of this clonotype. The V gene is TRBV4-3, the J gene TRBJ2-7, with D uncertain. V was shortened by 0 bases and J by 1 base, with 10 bases between the two germline ends. CDR1 is LGHNA and CDR2 is YSLEER in the germline V gene. This CDR3 is built from 15 residues. CDR3: CASSQDLLQSYEQYF. The CDR3 DNA is TGCGCCAGCAGCCAAGATCTTCTACAGTCCTACGAGCAGTACTTC.

This chain links TRBV6-1 with TRBJ2-7; no firm D call. The CDR3 runs to 13 residues. V lost 1 base and J 2 bases, leaving 6 bases between the germline ends. Germline assignment: CDR1 MNHNS and CDR2 SASEGT. The CDR3 sequence: CASSEVFAYEQYF. The CDR3 DNA reads TGTGCCAGCAGTGAAGTCTTCGCCTACGAGCAGTACTTC.

In its sample, this clonotype was seen a few times. J is TRBJ2-7 and V is TRBV12-3 or TRBV12-4; D possibly corresponds to TRBD1 (6 bases). The germline V and J ends were trimmed by 6 bases and 3 bases, with 15 bases remaining between them. This CDR3 has 14 amino acids. In nucleotides, the CDR3 is TGTGCCAGCAGGCCCCGGGACAAGGTCTACGAGCAGTACTTC. This translates into CASRPRDKVYEQYF.

The table lists this clonotype with a few counts. The J gene is TRBJ2-7, the V gene TRBV2; D not certain. The V gene lost 0 bases and the J gene lost 7 bases, with 13 bases spanning the gap. Germline assignment: CDR1 SNHLY and CDR2 FYNNEI. This CDR3 is built from 14 residues. DNA of the CDR3: TGTGCCAGCAGTGAAGCGACCCGTCTGCGGGAGCAGTACTTC. Translation gives CASSEATRLREQYF.

The gene calls are TRBV7-2 and TRBJ1-5; possibly TRBD1 for D (6 bases). The CDR3 runs 14 residues. Looked up from germline, CDR1 is SGHTA and CDR2 is FQGNSA. V gave up 4 bases and J gave up 7 bases, with 14 bases separating them. The CDR3 DNA is TGTGCCAGCAGCTACGGGACACAGGTGCAGCCCCAGCATTTT. Protein product: CASSYGTQVQPQHF.

This clonotype was counted many times. V is TRBV4-3 and J is TRBJ2-2, with D uncertain. This CDR3 contains 18 residues. The V gene's germline CDR1 is LGHNA and CDR2 YSLEER. Deletions cut 0 bases from V and 6 bases from J, with 20 bases between. The CDR3 sequence is CASSQEPREVWVAGELFF. CDR3 nucleotide sequence: TGCGCCAGCAGCCAAGAGCCTCGAGAGGTTTGGGTGGCCGGGGAGCTGTTTTTT.

This clonotype was counted at least ten times. The CDR3 loop reads CSARDFSNTGELFF. The CDR3 DNA sequence: TGCAGTGCTAGGGACTTTTCGAACACCGGGGAGCTGTTTTTT. The J gene is TRBJ2-2, the V gene TRBV20-1; TRBD2 is a possible D gene (5 bases). CDR1 and CDR2 (germline): DFQATT, SNEGSKA (reference sequence). The CDR3 is 14 residues long. V was cut by 3 bases and J by 0 bases, with 8 bases left in between.